This TCR beta chain was documented in a study of blood T cell repertoires in COVID-19. The overall study: The origin of the acute and convalescent COVID-19 samples was the United States, Italy and Spain. The cDNA or gDNA used as material had been derived from T cells, B-cell-depleted T cells, or PBMCs.

Germline V gives CDR1 SGHRS, CDR2 YFSETQ. This CDR3 has 16 amino acids. Trimming cost V 0 bases and J 9 bases, with 16 bases left between them. In the original processing: Amplification from reference gene primers served as the basis for estimated nucleated cell counts. Data came from immunoSEQ multiplex PCR; TCRdb stores just in-frame clones and leaves some out. The V and J calls and the clone size are those of that table, but D and trimming were determined from the DNA. The table has roughly 150,000 clones, roughly 90% seen once. This clonotype originated in a man aged 60 to 69 with acute or convalescent COVID-19. The chain carries TRBV5-1 and TRBJ1-6; the D is unclear. The source material was peripheral blood. Here the CDR3 DNA reads TGCGCCAGCAGCTTGGCCGTCCAAGAGGGAGGTTCACCCCTCCACTTT. Protein sequence: CASSLAVQEGGSPLHF.